The 26 T cell receptor beta chains below all came from one sample that was sequenced in a study of metastatic and nonmetastatic thyroid tumors. Thyroid surgery was performed in patients who had received no treatment beforehand. MiXCR re-clonotyped the PCR reads for TCRdb. The repertoire holds about 92,000 clones, approximately 15% seen once, with 3.6% in the top ten. Sequenced input: blood. These receptors originate from a female donor with papillary thyroid cancer or a benign thyroid nodule (not recorded which). Some clones in this sample may be carry-over from other donors' samples.

Notes on this clone: With a much larger clone just one base away, this may be a read error. The chain joins TRBV14 to TRBJ1-1; 7 nucleotides line up with TRBD1. Trimming took 5 bases from V and 13 from J; bases not matched to a gene: 13. This CDR3 has 13 amino acids. The germline V gene encodes CDR1 SGHDN and CDR2 FVKESK. The CDR3, as DNA: TGTGCCAGCAGCAGACAGGGCTACACTGAGGATTTCTTT. Its protein is CASSRQGYTEDFF. Together with reference TRBV14 and TRBJ1-1, the CDR3 gives the full variable domain: EAGVTQFPSHSVIEKGQTVTLRCDPISGHDNLYWYRRVMGKEIKFLLHFVKESKQDESGMPNNRFLAERTGGTYSTLKVQPAELEDSGVYFCASSRQGYTEDFFGQGTRLTVV.

In this sample, this clone turned up many times. Because it lacks the conserved phenylalanine or tryptophan at the end, this CDR3 is likely a read error. No DNA is shown, since the ends of the CDR3 on it are uncertain; the CDR3 is the one TCRdb lists. Other DNA variants within this sample encode the same CDR3. This sequence joins TRBV9 and TRBJ2-7; the table's TRBD2 call for D was not verified on the DNA. The CDR3 spans 8 amino acids, including both terminal residues. Germline V gene lookup returns CDR1 SGDLS and CDR2 YYNGEE. The CDR3 spells CASSVGSG.

At least ten counts were recorded for this clone. The chain joins TRBV19 to TRBJ2-7, with 7 bases aligning to TRBD1. The CDR3 extends over 13 amino acids. Germline loops: CDR1 LNHDA, CDR2 SQIVND (reference sequence). V dropped 5 bases and J dropped 6; count of bases not matched to a gene: 7. The CDR3 here is CASSAQGVVEQYF. The CDR3 nucleotides are TGTGCCAGTAGTGCCCAGGGGGTGGTCGAGCAGTACTTC.

In this sample, this clone turned up many times. Other DNA sequences within the sample encode an identical CDR3. This chain uses TRBV11-2 with TRBJ2-2; 11 positions agree with TRBD1. J lost 2 bases, V lost 0 bases, and 2 bases had no gene match. Germline CDR1 reads SGHAT; CDR2 reads FQNNGV. The CDR3 has 17 residues. CDR3 amino acids: CASSLDGQGANTGELFF. The CDR3 DNA is TGTGCCAGCAGCTTAGACGGACAGGGGGCAAACACCGGGGAGCTGTTTTTT.

There are many counts of this clone. CDR3 in DNA: TGTGCCAGCACCCACCCCGGACAGAATAATTCACCCCTCCACTTT. This gives the protein CASTHPGQNNSPLHF. The chain employs TRBV12-3 or TRBV12-4 and TRBJ1-6, with D possibly being TRBD1 (6 bases). The V gene lost 7 bases and the J gene lost 5 bases, with 15 bases spanning the gap. The CDR3 is 15 residues long.

Regarding this clone: A read error may be the cause here, since a much bigger clone is one base away. The chain carries TRBV5-4 and TRBJ2-1; weak D call: TRBD1 (5 bases). The CDR3 length is 16 residues. Trimming took off 3 bases at V and 4 bases at J, with 17 bases between the two ends. Germline V gene sequence: CDR1 SGHNT, CDR2 YYREEE (reference sequence). CDR3 DNA sequence: TGTGCCAGCAGCTCAACCAAGGGGTTGTTGTACAATGAGCAGTTCTTC. It specifies CASSSTKGLLYNEQFF. Full variable domain (outside the CDR3, taken from reference TRBV5-4 and TRBJ2-1): ETGVTQSPTHLIKTRGQQVTLRCSSQSGHNTVSWYQQALGQGPQFIFQYYREEENGRGNFPPRFSGLQFPNYSSELNVNALELDDSALYLCASSSTKGLLYNEQFFGPGTRLTVL.

Comment on this clone: A much larger clonotype is one base distant, so this may be a read error. The chain recombines TRBV5-5 with TRBJ2-1; 7 positions match TRBD1. Per germline, CDR1 SGHKS and CDR2 YYEKEE (reference sequence). CDR3 length equals 15 residues. CDR3 sequence: CASSGEGASYNEQFF. DNA of the CDR3: TGTGCCAGCAGCGGCGAGGGGGCCTCCTACAACGAGCAGTTCTTC. Together with reference TRBV5-5 and TRBJ2-1, the CDR3 gives the full variable domain: DAGVTQSPTHLIKTRGQQVTLRCSPISGHKSVSWYQQVLGQGPQFIFQYYEKEERGRGNFPDRFSARQFPNYSSELNVNALLLGDSALYLCASSGEGASYNEQFFGPGTRLTVL.

This clone appeared a few times. This chain joins TRBV27 and TRBJ1-5; a possible D gene is TRBD1 (6 bases). Trimming left V 6 bases short and J 10 bases short, with 16 bases between. The CDR3 spans 13 residues. From germline, CDR1 is MNHEY and CDR2 SMNVEV (reference sequence). The CDR3 spells CASSRDILHPQHF. In DNA, the CDR3 is TGTGCCAGCAGCCGGGACATCTTACATCCCCAGCATTTT.

Notes on this clone: Given a much more abundant clone one base away, this may be a read error. The chain recombines TRBV4-1 with TRBJ2-1, with 10 bases lining up with TRBD2. J was trimmed by 3 bases and V by 4 bases; bases with no gene match: 9. CDR1 MGHRA and CDR2 YSYEKL come from the germline V gene. The CDR3 has 17 amino acids. The CDR3 DNA is TGCGCCAGCAGCCGCGGAGGACTAGCGGTGATCTACAATGAGCAGTTCTTC. It translates to CASSRGGLAVIYNEQFF.

This clone showed up many times. J is TRBJ2-4 and V is TRBV15, with unresolved D. Germline CDR1 is LNHNV and CDR2 is YYDKDF (reference sequence). The CDR3 runs 17 residues. The germline V and J ends were trimmed by 0 bases and 7 bases, with 19 bases remaining between them. This CDR3 reads CATSRDTQRDIPNIQYF. The CDR3 nucleotides are TGTGCCACCAGCAGAGACACCCAAAGAGATATTCCGAACATTCAGTACTTC.

This rearrangement joins TRBV2 to TRBJ2-5; D remains unclear. The ends were cut back, 9 bases at V and 0 bases at J, with 11 bases in the middle. The CDR3 loop spans 13 amino acids. Germline V lookup: CDR1 SNHLY, CDR2 FYNNEI. The CDR3 spells CARWWPDQETQYF. The CDR3 DNA follows: TGTGCCAGGTGGTGGCCCGACCAAGAGACCCAGTACTTC.

This clone was seen repeatedly, ten times or more. The rearrangement links TRBV30 to TRBJ2-4, with 8 bases matching TRBD2. The junction had 5 bases not matched to a gene; V was cut back by 1 base and J by 6 bases. Per germline, CDR1 GTSNPN and CDR2 SVGIG (reference sequence). CDR3 size: 14 residues. The CDR3, as DNA: TGTGCCTGGAGTGGTCTAGCGGGCTTAAACATTCAGTACTTC. Its protein product is CAWSGLAGLNIQYF. The variable domain in full, with the rest retrieved from reference TRBV30 and TRBJ2-4, is SQTIHQWPATLVQPVGSPLSLECTVEGTSNPNLYWYRQAAGRGLQLLFYSVGIGQISSEVPQNLSASRPQDRQFILSSKKLLLSDSGFYLCAWSGLAGLNIQYFGAGTRLSVL.

This clone was detected ten times or more. It may be a read error: a sequence one base away is much more abundant. The same CDR3 also results from other DNA sequences found in this sample. The genes are TRBV12-3 or TRBV12-4 and TRBJ2-1; TRBD1 matches at 7 bases. The CDR3 covers 14 residues. The CDR3 is CASGLGTAYNEQFF. The CDR3 DNA reads TGCGCCAGCGGACTCGGGACAGCGTACAATGAGCAGTTCTTC.

This clone has at least ten counts. The gene calls are TRBV30 and TRBJ2-1, with a tentative D call TRBD1 (6 bases). The CDR3 consists of 15 residues. The V gene lost 0 bases and the J gene lost 3 bases, with 12 bases spanning the gap. Germline V gives CDR1 GTSNPN, CDR2 SVGIG (reference sequence). CDR3: CAWSVQGSLYNEQFF. DNA of the CDR3: TGTGCCTGGAGTGTACAGGGATCCCTCTACAATGAGCAGTTCTTC.

The rearrangement joins TRBV5-4 to TRBJ1-2, with D perhaps TRBD1 (5 bases). V was shortened by 3 bases and J by 4 bases, with 19 bases between the two germline ends. Germline V CDR1 and CDR2: SGHNT, YYREEE (reference sequence). The CDR3 has 16 residues. CDR3 residues: CASSSLRYRIGYGYTF. CDR3 sequence (DNA): TGTGCCAGCAGCTCCCTCCGGTACAGGATTGGCTATGGCTACACCTTC.

This clone was seen ten or more times. The chain couples TRBV7-2 to TRBJ1-2; possible D gene TRBD1, 6 bases. V lost 1 base and J lost 4, with 13 bases in between. The CDR3 is 15 amino acids. Germline V gene data show CDR1 as SGHTA and CDR2 as FQGNSA. CDR3 DNA: TGTGCCAGCAGCTTAGTCCAGGGGCAGAGCTATGGCTACACCTTC. Amino acid sequence: CASSLVQGQSYGYTF. Full variable domain (outside the CDR3, taken from reference TRBV7-2 and TRBJ1-2): GAGVSQSPSNKVTEKGKDVELRCDPISGHTALYWYRQSLGQGLEFLIYFQGNSAPDKSGLPSDRFSAERTGGSVSTLTIQRTQQEDSAVYLCASSLVQGQSYGYTFGSGTRLTVV.

This clone has ten or more counts. The rearrangement links TRBV2 to TRBJ1-1; no reliable D call. Per the germline V gene, CDR1 is SNHLY and CDR2 is FYNNEI. CDR3 size: 14 residues. Trimming stripped 2 bases from V and 0 bases from J, with 7 bases between. The CDR3 region is CASSELAVNTEAFF. The CDR3 DNA is TGTGCCAGCAGTGAATTGGCAGTGAACACTGAAGCTTTCTTT.

Remarks on this clone: With a much larger clone just one base away, this may be a read error. The chain carries TRBV30 and TRBJ2-5; D is uncertain. V dropped 5 bases and J dropped 5 bases, with 21 bases sitting between them. The CDR3 is 15 amino acids. CDR1 and CDR2 (germline): GTSNPN, SVGIG (reference sequence). The CDR3 loop reads CAWGNRVIIGETQYF. Here the CDR3 DNA reads TGTGCCTGGGGTAATAGGGTCATCATTGGGGAGACCCAGTACTTC. The whole variable domain, remainder taken from reference TRBV30 and TRBJ2-5, is SQTIHQWPATLVQPVGSPLSLECTVEGTSNPNLYWYRQAAGRGLQLLFYSVGIGQISSEVPQNLSASRPQDRQFILSSKKLLLSDSGFYLCAWGNRVIIGETQYFGPGTRLLVL.

This clone was counted at least ten times. The rearrangement uses TRBV20-1 and TRBJ1-3, with TRBD1 as a possible D gene (5 bases). The V gene lost 2 bases and the J gene lost 0 bases, with 11 bases spanning the gap. The CDR3 consists of 15 residues. In germline, CDR1 is DFQATT, CDR2 SNEGSKA (reference sequence). The CDR3 coding sequence is TGCAGTGCTAGAACCCGGGACTACTCTGGAAACACCATATATTTT. The encoded protein is CSARTRDYSGNTIYF.

This clone has at least ten counts. The rearrangement uses TRBV7-9 and TRBJ1-2; a possible D gene is TRBD1 (6 bases). The CDR3 consists of 15 residues. V lost 2 bases and J lost 5, with 15 bases in between. Germline CDR1 SEHNR, CDR2 FQNEAQ (reference sequence). The CDR3 here is CASSLSRRGPYGYTF. The CDR3 bases are TGTGCCAGCAGCTTATCGCGTCGGGGGCCGTATGGCTACACCTTC.

The rearrangement uses TRBV19 and TRBJ1-5; D unclear. This CDR3 spans 15 amino acids. The germline CDR1 and CDR2 sequences are LNHDA and SQIVND (reference sequence). With 7 bases removed from V and 0 bases from J, the gap between germline ends came to 13 bases. CDR3 sequence reads: CASMDQQFSNQPQHF. The CDR3 DNA reads TGTGCCAGTATGGATCAACAGTTTAGCAATCAGCCCCAGCATTTT.

This clone was seen a few times. Being one base from a much bigger clone, this may be a read error. The chain employs TRBV2 and TRBJ2-5; D may be TRBD1 (5 bases). This CDR3 contains 14 residues. With 2 bases removed from V and 7 bases from J, the gap between germline ends came to 14 bases. Germline V lookup: CDR1 SNHLY, CDR2 FYNNEI. CDR3 residues: CASSERTPLWTQYF. CDR3 coding DNA: TGTGCCAGCAGTGAAAGGACACCCTTATGGACCCAGTACTTC.

This clone has at least ten counts. J is TRBJ1-1 and V is TRBV19; 9 bases match TRBD1. V shed 3 bases and J 4 bases; nucleotides not matched to a gene: 9. The germline gives CDR1 LNHDA, CDR2 SQIVND (reference sequence). The CDR3 spans 16 residues. The CDR3 region is CASSIRTGEGGTEAFF. Here the CDR3 DNA reads TGTGCCAGTAGTATTCGGACAGGGGAAGGGGGCACTGAAGCTTTCTTT.

This clone showed up many times. The chain carries TRBV5-1 and TRBJ2-7; TRBD1 agrees at 10 bases. V shed 0 bases and J 1 base; nucleotides not matched to a gene: 7. This CDR3 contains 17 residues. Germline V lookup: CDR1 SGHRS, CDR2 YFSETQ. The CDR3 sequence: CASSLDGDRGVSYEQYF. CDR3 nucleotides: TGCGCCAGCAGCTTGGACGGGGACAGGGGTGTTTCCTACGAGCAGTACTTC.

This clone has at least ten counts. The chain uses TRBV27 and TRBJ2-1; 9 bases match TRBD2. The CDR3 is 15 residues long. V dropped 2 bases and J dropped 7; count of bases not matched to a gene: 6. Germline-derived CDR1 and CDR2 are MNHEY and SMNVEV (reference sequence). The CDR3 is CASSLSGGRRNEQFF. For the CDR3, the DNA is TGTGCCAGCAGTTTAAGCGGGGGGAGGAGGAATGAGCAGTTCTTC.

A word on this clone: A much bigger clone sits one base away, suggesting this may be a read error. J is TRBJ1-1 and V is TRBV10-3, with 9 bases matching TRBD1. This CDR3 has 15 residues. V lost 6 bases and J lost 1; bases outside the gene matches: 6. Per the germline V gene, CDR1 is ENHRY and CDR2 is SYGVKD. CDR3 coding DNA: TGTGCCATCAGGAGGGACAGGGTCCGGAACACTGAAGCTTTCTTT. This encodes CAIRRDRVRNTEAFF.